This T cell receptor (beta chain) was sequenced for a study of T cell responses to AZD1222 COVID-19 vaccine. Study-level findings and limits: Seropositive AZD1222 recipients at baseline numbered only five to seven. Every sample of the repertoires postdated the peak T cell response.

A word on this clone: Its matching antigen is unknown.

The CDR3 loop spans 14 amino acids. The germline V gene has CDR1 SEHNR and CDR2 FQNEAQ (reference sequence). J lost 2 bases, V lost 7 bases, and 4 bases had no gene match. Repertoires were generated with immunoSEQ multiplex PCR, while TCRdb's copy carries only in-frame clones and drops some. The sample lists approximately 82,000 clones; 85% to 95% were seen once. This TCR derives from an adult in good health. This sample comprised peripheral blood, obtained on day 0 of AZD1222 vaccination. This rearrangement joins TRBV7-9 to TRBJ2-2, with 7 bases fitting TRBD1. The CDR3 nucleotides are TGTGCCAGCACCGACAGGGCCAACACCGGGGAGCTGTTTTTT. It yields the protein CASTDRANTGELFF. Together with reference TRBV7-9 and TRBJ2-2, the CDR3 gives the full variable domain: DTGVSQNPRHKITKRGQNVTFRCDPISEHNRLYWYRQTLGQGPEFLTYFQNEAQLEKSRLLSDRFSAERPKGSFSTLEIQRTEQGDSAMYLCASTDRANTGELFFGEGSRLTVL.